This passage covers 21 T cell receptor beta chains from one sample sequenced in a study of shared clonotypes between healthy human individuals. Naivety among CD8 cells was defined by CD45RO negativity and positive CCR7 selection, thereby excluding terminally differentiated effector memory CD45RA+ cells. Sequencing used immunoSEQ multiplex PCR; TCRdb keeps in-frame clones, though not all of them. The data contain 550,000 to 750,000 clones, around 92% of them singletons. The specimen sequenced was naive CD8+ T cells sorted from blood. These receptors came from a man aged 25 to 40 in good health.

The rearrangement uses TRBV14 and TRBJ2-2; TRBD2 is a possible D gene (5 bases). Germline V gene data show CDR1 as SGHDN and CDR2 as FVKESK. CDR3 size: 15 residues. V shed 4 bases and J shed 2 bases, with 11 bases lying between them. The CDR3 sequence is CASSPIGLNTGELFF. Here the CDR3 DNA reads TGTGCCAGCAGCCCAATCGGACTTAACACCGGGGAGCTGTTTTTT.

J is TRBJ2-2 and V is TRBV4-1; D remains unclear. V lost 1 base, J lost 4 bases, and 10 bases lay in between. Germline CDR1 MGHRA, CDR2 YSYEKL. This CDR3 comprises 15 residues. The CDR3 loop is CASSQVGSGTGELFF. CDR3 DNA sequence: TGCGCCAGCAGCCAAGTAGGGTCAGGCACCGGGGAGCTGTTTTTT.

This chain joins TRBV4-3 and TRBJ1-1; 8 positions match TRBD1. This CDR3 has 17 amino acids. V gave up 1 base and J gave up 2 bases; unmatched junction bases: 9. Germline CDR1 reads LGHNA; CDR2 reads YSLEER. CDR3 region: CASSQVRTGYSNTEAFF. DNA of the CDR3: TGCGCCAGCAGCCAAGTCCGGACAGGGTATAGTAACACTGAAGCTTTCTTT.

The V gene is TRBV7-6, the J gene TRBJ1-5; D unresolved. V was trimmed by 1 base and J by 0 bases, leaving 7 bases between them. The CDR3 length is 15 residues. Germline assignment: CDR1 SGHVS and CDR2 FNYEAQ. In nucleotides, the CDR3 is TGTGCCAGCAGCTTAGGGGTGAATAGCAATCAGCCCCAGCATTTT. Translated: CASSLGVNSNQPQHF.

The V and J genes are TRBV29-1 and TRBJ2-1, with 11 bases fitting TRBD2. In germline, CDR1 is SQVTM, CDR2 ANQGSEA. The CDR3 is 18 residues long. The V and J ends lost 6 bases and 0 bases, in that order; junction bases with no gene match: 13. In DNA form, the CDR3 reads TGCAGCGTGGAACTAGCGGGAGAAATCATAGGCTCCTACAATGAGCAGTTCTTC. It is translated as CSVELAGEIIGSYNEQFF.

The chain recombines TRBV7-2 with TRBJ2-3; no reliable D call. V lost 3 bases and J lost 2, with 12 bases in between. This CDR3 region has 15 residues. Germline-derived CDR1 and CDR2 are SGHTA and FQGNSA. The CDR3 region has the DNA TGTGCCAGCAGCTTCCAACTAAGAGTCACAGATACGCAGTATTTT. Its protein product is CASSFQLRVTDTQYF.

This chain joins TRBV4-3 and TRBJ2-2; D is undetermined. Germline V gene sequence: CDR1 LGHNA, CDR2 YSLEER. Trimming removed 0 bases at V and 4 bases at J, with 9 bases between. CDR3 length equals 15 residues. This chain's CDR3 is CASSQEIAVTGELFF. CDR3 coding DNA: TGCGCCAGCAGCCAAGAGATTGCGGTCACCGGGGAGCTGTTTTTT.

This clone occurred a few times. The rearrangement joins TRBV6-5 to TRBJ1-5; no reliable D call. The V and J ends lost 8 bases and 0 bases respectively, with 11 bases between them. The germline V gene has CDR1 MNHEY and CDR2 SVGAGI. The CDR3 loop spans 14 amino acids. In DNA, the CDR3 is TGTGCCAGCCGAAGGAGTGATAGCAATCAGCCCCAGCATTTT. This gives the protein CASRRSDSNQPQHF.

The rearrangement uses TRBV11-2 and TRBJ2-1; D uncertain. The CDR3 has 15 amino acids. The germline CDR1 and CDR2 sequences are SGHAT and FQNNGV. The ends were cut back, 5 bases at V and 2 bases at J, with 13 bases in the middle. The CDR3 protein is CASSPDGRAYNEQFF. The CDR3 DNA reads as TGTGCCAGCAGCCCAGATGGACGTGCCTACAATGAGCAGTTCTTC. Based on the CDR3 plus reference TRBV11-2 and TRBJ2-1, the full variable domain is EAGVAQSPRYKIIEKRQSVAFWCNPISGHATLYWYQQILGQGPKLLIQFQNNGVVDDSQLPKDRFSAERLKGVDSTLKIQPAKLEDSAVYLCASSPDGRAYNEQFFGPGTRLTVL.

The chain recombines TRBV7-6 with TRBJ1-1, with D unresolved. The V and J ends lost 5 bases and 6 bases respectively, with 16 bases between them. Germline CDR1 and CDR2: SGHVS and FNYEAQ. The CDR3 loop spans 14 amino acids. CDR3 sequence (DNA): TGTGCCAGCAGCCCTTCGGCTTTGGCTCCTGAAGCTTTCTTT. Translating gives CASSPSALAPEAFF. Combining the CDR3 with reference TRBV7-6 and TRBJ1-1 gives the whole variable domain GAGVSQSPRYKVTKRGQDVALRCDPISGHVSLYWYRQALGQGPEFLTYFNYEAQQDKSGLPNDRFSAERPEGSISTLTIQRTEQRDSAMYRCASSPSALAPEAFFGQGTRLTVV.

This chain uses TRBV27 with TRBJ2-7, with 8 positions matching TRBD1. J was trimmed by 3 bases and V by 5 bases; bases with no gene match: 3. In germline, CDR1 is MNHEY, CDR2 SMNVEV (reference sequence). CDR3 length equals 13 residues. CDR3: CASSEGTGYEQYF. CDR3 DNA: TGTGCCAGCAGTGAAGGGACAGGCTACGAGCAGTACTTC.

The J gene is TRBJ2-3, the V gene TRBV6-1, with D possibly being TRBD1 or TRBD2 (6 bases each). V was cut by 11 bases and J by 1 base, with 10 bases left in between. CDR1 and CDR2 from the germline V gene are MNHNS and SASEGT. CDR3 size: 12 residues. The CDR3 DNA reads as TGTGCCGGGAGGACAGGCACAGATACGCAGTATTTT. As protein: CAGRTGTDTQYF.

CDR3 amino acids: CASSLDPGGAGTDTQYF. The CDR3 DNA is TGTGCCAGCAGCTTGGATCCGGGAGGGGCGGGCACAGATACGCAGTATTTT. This chain joins TRBV5-4 and TRBJ2-3, with TRBD2 matching over 8 bases. The germline gives CDR1 SGHNT, CDR2 YYREEE (reference sequence). The CDR3 runs to 17 residues. Germline trimming cut 0 bases from V and 1 base from J; bases unmatched to any gene: 7.

The gene calls are TRBV27 and TRBJ1-4, with no clear D. This CDR3 is built from 13 residues. In germline, CDR1 is MNHEY, CDR2 SMNVEV (reference sequence). The germline V and J ends were trimmed by 0 bases and 1 base, with 0 bases remaining between them. The DNA of the CDR3 is TGTGCCAGCAGTTTATCAACTAATGAAAAACTGTTTTTT. It is translated as CASSLSTNEKLFF. The variable domain in full, with the rest retrieved from reference TRBV27 and TRBJ1-4, is EAQVTQNPRYLITVTGKKLTVTCSQNMNHEYMSWYRQDPGLGLRQIYYSMNVEVTDKGDVPEGYKVSRKEKRNFPLILESPSPNQTSLYFCASSLSTNEKLFFGSGTQLSVL.

The V gene is TRBV2, the J gene TRBJ2-1; D is uncertain. The CDR3 has 13 residues. Between the trimmed V and J ends, which lost 6 bases and 2 bases, there was a span of 8 bases. Germline-derived CDR1 and CDR2 are SNHLY and FYNNEI. CDR3 nucleotide sequence: TGTGCCAGCAGCCTCATTACCTACAATGAGCAGTTCTTC. This sequence encodes CASSLITYNEQFF.

The chain combines TRBV7-9 with TRBJ2-3, with TRBD1 identical over 12 bases. The CDR3 is 17 residues long. Germline CDR1 and CDR2: SEHNR and FQNEAQ (reference sequence). V lost 1 base to trimming and J lost 4 bases; unmatched junction nucleotides: 6. The CDR3 nucleotides read TGTGCCAGCAGCTTAGTACCGGGACAGGGGGCTGCAGATACGCAGTATTTT. Encoded protein: CASSLVPGQGAADTQYF.

This chain uses TRBV10-1 with TRBJ2-3; 10 nucleotides match TRBD1. V lost 4 bases to trimming and J lost 2 bases; unmatched junction nucleotides: 9. The CDR3 extends over 17 amino acids. Germline V gives CDR1 WNHNN, CDR2 SYGVQD (reference sequence). The chain's CDR3 is CASSVGIGQGDTDTQYF. CDR3 nucleotides: TGCGCCAGCAGTGTGGGGATCGGACAGGGGGACACAGATACGCAGTATTTT.

This clone was counted once. The gene calls are TRBV28 and TRBJ2-3; 7 nucleotides agree with TRBD1. Losses at the gene ends were 6 bases for V and 2 bases for J; bases not matched to a gene: 14. CDR1 is MDHEN and CDR2 is SYDVKM in the germline V gene. This CDR3 is built from 17 residues. CDR3 coding DNA: TGTGCCAGCAGCGGCGTAGGGACAGAGGCCTTCACAGATACGCAGTATTTT. Translated, it gives CASSGVGTEAFTDTQYF. Full variable domain (remainder filled in from reference TRBV28 and TRBJ2-3): DVKVTQSSRYLVKRTGEKVFLECVQDMDHENMFWYRQDPGLGLRLIYFSYDVKMKEKGDIPEGYSVSREKKERFSLILESASTNQTSMYLCASSGVGTEAFTDTQYFGPGTRLTVL.

This chain uses TRBV7-2 with TRBJ1-3; the D is unclear. Trimming pared 5 bases from V and 0 bases from J, leaving 23 bases between. Germline V gene data show CDR1 as SGHTA and CDR2 as FQGNSA. The CDR3 runs 19 residues. Here the CDR3 DNA reads TGTGCCAGCAGCCCATCCTGGGTTGGACGGATCGACTCTGGAAACACCATATATTTT. Amino acids: CASSPSWVGRIDSGNTIYF.

This CDR3 is CASSDAFSYNEQFF. In DNA form, the CDR3 reads TGCGCCAGCAGCGACGCCTTCTCCTACAATGAGCAGTTCTTC. The chain combines TRBV10-1 with TRBJ2-1; D gene unclear. V dropped 6 bases and J dropped 0 bases, with 9 bases sitting between them. The CDR3 covers 14 residues. The germline CDR1 and CDR2 sequences are WNHNN and SYGVQD (reference sequence).

The rearrangement links TRBV5-1 to TRBJ2-4; 9 bases are shared with TRBD1. Trimming at V came to 8 bases and at J to 4 bases, leaving 13 bases not matched to a gene. The germline V gene encodes CDR1 SGHRS and CDR2 YFSETQ. The CDR3 covers 16 residues. The DNA for the CDR3 is TGCGCCAGTAGCCCCCGGGACAGGGACGTGAAAAACATTCAGTACTTC. Its protein product is CASSPRDRDVKNIQYF.